Following are 20 T cell receptor beta chains from one sample sequenced in a study of blood T cell repertoires in COVID-19. Method: immunoSEQ multiplex PCR; TCRdb's copy keeps in-frame clones and lacks some. Here the sample spans roughly 450,000 clones, around 91% being singletons. What was sequenced was PBMCs or T cells enriched from blood (not recorded which). The receptor source for this set is a man between 18 and 29 years old who had recovered from COVID-19.

The rearrangement links TRBV9 to TRBJ1-5; 8 nucleotides agree with TRBD1. The CDR3 totals 14 residues. Germline loops: CDR1 SGDLS, CDR2 YYNGEE. V trimming: 7 bases; J trimming: 5 bases; junction bases outside the gene matches: 8. The CDR3 bases are TGTGCCAGCTCACCAGGACAGGGCCATCAGCCCCAGCATTTT. Its protein is CASSPGQGHQPQHF. The full variable domain, in which reference TRBV9 and TRBJ1-5 provide the parts outside the CDR3, is DSGVTQTPKHLITATGQRVTLRCSPRSGDLSVYWYQQSLDQGLQFLIQYYNGEERAKGNILERFSAQQFPDLHSELNLSSLELGDSALYFCASSPGQGHQPQHFGDGTRLSIL.

V gene TRBV24-1 combines with J gene TRBJ1-2; TRBD1 aligns across 8 bases. The CDR3 runs 11 residues. Trimming cost V 5 bases and J 8 bases; bases outside gene matches: 0. Per the germline V gene, CDR1 is KGHDR and CDR2 is SFDVKD. The CDR3 here is CATSGDRGYTF. The CDR3 DNA is TGTGCCACCAGTGGGGACAGGGGCTACACCTTC.

The V and J genes are TRBV25-1 and TRBJ2-7; possible D gene TRBD2, 5 bases. This CDR3 region has 14 residues. Per germline, CDR1 MGHDK and CDR2 SYGVNS. V was cut by 9 bases and J by 6 bases, with 21 bases left in between. The CDR3, as DNA: TGTGCCAGTTTAGCGTCGGGGTCACTGGGCGAGCAGTACTTC. Amino acid sequence: CASLASGSLGEQYF.

The rearrangement uses TRBV5-1 and TRBJ1-1; 7 nucleotides agree with TRBD1. The CDR3 is 14 amino acids. The germline CDR1 and CDR2 sequences are SGHRS and YFSETQ. Losses at the gene ends were 0 bases for V and 1 base for J; bases not matched to a gene: 0. The CDR3 nucleotides are TGCGCCAGCAGCTTGGGGGACAGGAACACTGAAGCTTTCTTT. Translating gives CASSLGDRNTEAFF.

This clone was observed a few times. The chain combines TRBV7-9 with TRBJ1-1, with 7 positions matching TRBD1. Germline V gene sequence: CDR1 SEHNR, CDR2 FQNEAQ (reference sequence). J was trimmed by 5 bases and V by 1 base; bases with no gene match: 16. CDR3 length: 18 residues. The CDR3 is CASSLDNPNDRVETEAFF. CDR3 coding DNA: TGTGCCAGCAGCTTAGATAACCCTAACGACAGGGTCGAAACTGAAGCTTTCTTT.

The chain combines TRBV29-1 with TRBJ1-1; 7 bases match TRBD1. After removal of 7 bases from V and 0 bases from J, the junction contained 5 bases not matched to a gene. CDR1 and CDR2 from the germline V gene are SQVTM and ANQGSEA. The CDR3 totals 13 residues. The CDR3 reads CSGAQGMNTEAFF. The DNA for the CDR3 is TGCAGCGGAGCACAGGGGATGAACACTGAAGCTTTCTTT.

The rearrangement links TRBV5-4 to TRBJ1-1; the D is unclear. Trimming took 3 bases from V and 1 from J, leaving 13 bases between them. The CDR3 has 15 residues. Per the germline V gene, CDR1 is SGHNT and CDR2 is YYREEE (reference sequence). DNA for the CDR3: TGTGCCAGCAGCTCGAGAGGAATGGGGAACACTGAAGCTTTCTTT. Translating gives CASSSRGMGNTEAFF. The whole variable domain, filled in from reference TRBV5-4 and TRBJ1-1, reads ETGVTQSPTHLIKTRGQQVTLRCSSQSGHNTVSWYQQALGQGPQFIFQYYREEENGRGNFPPRFSGLQFPNYSSELNVNALELDDSALYLCASSSRGMGNTEAFFGQGTRLTVV.

This clone is a singleton in its sample. The V gene is TRBV2, the J gene TRBJ2-7, with 8 nucleotides matching TRBD1. Germline V gene sequence: CDR1 SNHLY, CDR2 FYNNEI. This CDR3 comprises 14 residues. V lost 7 bases and J lost 1; bases outside the gene matches: 6. This CDR3 is CASILDRESYEQYF. The CDR3 DNA follows: TGTGCCAGCATCCTGGACAGGGAGTCCTACGAGCAGTACTTC.

The chain uses TRBV24-1 and TRBJ2-1, with 11 bases identical to TRBD2. Germline CDR1 reads KGHDR; CDR2 reads SFDVKD. The CDR3 covers 16 residues. The J segment lost 6 bases and the V segment lost 4 bases, leaving 7 bases of the junction unmatched. CDR3 region: CATSDWTSGLLNEQFF. The CDR3, as DNA: TGTGCCACCAGTGACTGGACTAGCGGGCTACTCAATGAGCAGTTCTTC.

The V and J genes are TRBV3-1 (or the pseudogene TRBV3-2) and TRBJ2-7; 8 bases match TRBD2. With 3 bases clipped from V and 0 bases from J, the junction kept 7 bases outside the gene matches. The germline V gene has CDR1 LGHDT and CDR2 YNNKEL (reference sequence). This CDR3 is built from 16 residues. The CDR3 loop is CASSHGSGTSSYEQYF. The DNA of the CDR3 is TGTGCCAGCAGCCACGGCTCCGGGACTAGCTCCTACGAGCAGTACTTC.

The rearrangement uses TRBV28 and TRBJ2-7, with TRBD1 matching over 9 bases. After removal of 3 bases from V and 0 bases from J, the junction contained 9 bases not matched to a gene. This CDR3 has 17 amino acids. Germline loops: CDR1 MDHEN, CDR2 SYDVKM. CDR3 amino acids: CASSFPMGQGSSYEQYF. As DNA, the CDR3 is TGTGCCAGCAGTTTTCCGATGGGACAGGGATCCTCCTACGAGCAGTACTTC.

The chain recombines TRBV9 with TRBJ1-2; D ambiguous. Trimming cost V 3 bases and J 9 bases, with 12 bases left between them. There are 12 residues in the CDR3. CDR1 and CDR2 from the germline V gene are SGDLS and YYNGEE. This CDR3 reads CASSAEGVSYTF. For the CDR3, the DNA is TGTGCCAGCAGCGCCGAGGGAGTGAGCTACACCTTC. The whole variable domain, filled in from reference TRBV9 and TRBJ1-2, reads DSGVTQTPKHLITATGQRVTLRCSPRSGDLSVYWYQQSLDQGLQFLIQYYNGEERAKGNILERFSAQQFPDLHSELNLSSLELGDSALYFCASSAEGVSYTFGSGTRLTVV.

This clone was found a few times. The chain recombines TRBV11-2 with TRBJ2-5; TRBD1 might be the D (6 bases). Germline lookup yields CDR1 SGHAT and CDR2 FQNNGV. The CDR3 is 16 residues long. V was trimmed by 1 base and J by 3 bases, leaving 15 bases between them. In DNA form, the CDR3 reads TGTGCCAGCAGCTTAGTAGGGGGTTACAGGGAAGAGACCCAGTACTTC. Translation: CASSLVGGYREETQYF. Supplemented by reference TRBV11-2 and TRBJ2-5, the full variable domain reads EAGVAQSPRYKIIEKRQSVAFWCNPISGHATLYWYQQILGQGPKLLIQFQNNGVVDDSQLPKDRFSAERLKGVDSTLKIQPAKLEDSAVYLCASSLVGGYREETQYFGPGTRLLVL.

The genes are TRBV7-3 and TRBJ2-2, with D maybe TRBD2 (5 bases). The CDR3 length is 15 residues. V lost 5 bases to trimming and J lost 1 base, with 11 bases between them. Germline CDR1 is SGHTA and CDR2 is FQGTGA. The DNA of the CDR3 is TGTGCCAGCAGCCCTGATCGGGGGAACACCGGGGAGCTGTTTTTT. Amino acids: CASSPDRGNTGELFF.

V is TRBV15 and J is TRBJ2-3; unclear D gene. The CDR3 sequence is 15 residues long. Germline V CDR1 and CDR2: LNHNV, YYDKDF (reference sequence). V was cut by 5 bases and J by 2 bases, with 14 bases left in between. This CDR3 is CATSEALIPTDTQYF. The CDR3 nucleotides are TGTGCCACCAGCGAAGCCCTGATCCCCACAGATACGCAGTATTTT.

CDR3 in DNA: TGTGCCAGCAGCGTAGAGGCCCTCGACAGGGGCCCTGGAAACACCATATATTTT. Protein: CASSVEALDRGPGNTIYF. The chain carries TRBV9 and TRBJ1-3; 8 bases are shared with TRBD1. From germline, CDR1 is SGDLS and CDR2 YYNGEE. V lost 0 bases to trimming and J lost 2 bases; unmatched junction nucleotides: 10. This CDR3 spans 18 amino acids. Full variable domain (remainder filled in from reference TRBV9 and TRBJ1-3): DSGVTQTPKHLITATGQRVTLRCSPRSGDLSVYWYQQSLDQGLQFLIQYYNGEERAKGNILERFSAQQFPDLHSELNLSSLELGDSALYFCASSVEALDRGPGNTIYFGEGSWLTVV.

The V call is TRBV9, the J call TRBJ2-1, with D possibly matching TRBD1 (6 bases). The V gene lost 3 bases and the J gene lost 13 bases, with 11 bases spanning the gap. The CDR3 covers 11 residues. Germline loops: CDR1 SGDLS, CDR2 YYNGEE. CDR3 protein: CASSGTEAQFF. CDR3 coding DNA: TGTGCCAGCAGCGGGACAGAGGCCCAGTTCTTC.

A single count supports this clone. The rearrangement links TRBV15 to TRBJ2-7; TRBD1 matches at 7 bases. CDR1 is LNHNV, CDR2 YYDKDF, per germline (reference sequence). V was pared by 1 base and J by 2 bases, with 8 bases of the junction left unmatched. CDR3 length: 16 residues. Here the CDR3 DNA reads TGTGCCACCAGCAGAGGGGTGGGGGACAGACCCTACGAGCAGTACTTC. Its translation is CATSRGVGDRPYEQYF.

The chain carries TRBV9 and TRBJ1-4; 7 bases match TRBD1. CDR3 length: 16 residues. Trimming took 0 bases from V and 5 from J; bases not matched to a gene: 7. Germline V gene data show CDR1 as SGDLS and CDR2 as YYNGEE. The CDR3 is CASSVAIGTVNEKLFF. CDR3 sequence (DNA): TGTGCCAGCAGCGTAGCTATCGGGACAGTAAATGAAAAACTGTTTTTT. Supplemented by reference TRBV9 and TRBJ1-4, the full variable domain reads DSGVTQTPKHLITATGQRVTLRCSPRSGDLSVYWYQQSLDQGLQFLIQYYNGEERAKGNILERFSAQQFPDLHSELNLSSLELGDSALYFCASSVAIGTVNEKLFFGSGTQLSVL.

The V gene is TRBV27, the J gene TRBJ2-7; TRBD2 agrees at 8 bases. The ends lost 3 bases at V and 0 bases at J; junction bases unmatched: 7. Germline V gives CDR1 MNHEY, CDR2 SMNVEV (reference sequence). The CDR3 runs 16 residues. The CDR3 is CASSFARAGGSYEQYF. CDR3 DNA: TGTGCCAGCAGTTTCGCGAGGGCGGGGGGCTCCTACGAGCAGTACTTC.